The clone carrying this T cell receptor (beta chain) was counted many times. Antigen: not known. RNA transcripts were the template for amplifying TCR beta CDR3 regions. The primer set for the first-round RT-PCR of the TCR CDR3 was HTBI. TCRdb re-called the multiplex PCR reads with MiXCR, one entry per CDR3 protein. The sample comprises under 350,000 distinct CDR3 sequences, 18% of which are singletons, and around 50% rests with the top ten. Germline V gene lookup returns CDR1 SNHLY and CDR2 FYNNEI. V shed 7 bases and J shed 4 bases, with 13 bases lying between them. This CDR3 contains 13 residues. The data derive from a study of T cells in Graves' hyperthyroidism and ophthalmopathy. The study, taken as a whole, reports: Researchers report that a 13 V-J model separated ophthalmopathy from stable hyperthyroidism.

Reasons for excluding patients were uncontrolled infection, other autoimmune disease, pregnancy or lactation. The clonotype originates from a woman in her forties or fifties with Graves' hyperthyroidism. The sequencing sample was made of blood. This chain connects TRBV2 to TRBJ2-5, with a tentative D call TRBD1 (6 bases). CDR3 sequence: CASTDRPPETQYF. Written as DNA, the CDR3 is TGTGCCAGCACCGACAGGCCCCCAGAGACCCAGTACTTC. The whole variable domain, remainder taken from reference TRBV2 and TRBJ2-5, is EPEVTQTPSHQVTQMGQEVILRCVPISNHLYFYWYRQILGQKVEFLVSFYNNEISEKSEIFDDQFSVERPDGSNFTLKIRSTKLEDSAMYFCASTDRPPETQYFGPGTRLLVL.